The sequence of this TCR beta chain was determined in a study of T-cell reconstitution after alpha-beta-depleted transplantation in children. This clonotype was detected only a few times. It was with unique molecular identifiers that the TCRbeta library was prepared. Each CDR3 protein gets one entry after TCRdb re-called the PCR reads with MiXCR. The profile shows about 350,000 distinct CDR3 sequences, 13% of them singletons. This sequence was found in a human donor who donated a stem cell graft to a child with Fanconi anemia. The specimen comprised PBMCs, sampled from the stem cell graft.

The CDR3 nucleotides are TGTGCCAGCAGTTGGGTAGATGAGCAGTTCTTC. Its protein is CASSWVDEQFF. The chain has TRBV28 and TRBJ2-1; no reliable D call. The CDR3 runs 11 residues. V was pared by 4 bases and J by 8 bases, with 6 bases between. Germline values: CDR1 MDHEN, CDR2 SYDVKM.